This TCR beta chain was documented in a study of long-term antiretroviral therapy in people with HIV. Each contributor possessed a minimum of one pre-ART and a minimum of two post-ART PBMC samples. Survey level was the resolution at which the v3.0 immunoSEQ assay ran. Assay: immunoSEQ multiplex PCR; the TCRdb copy retains only in-frame clones and omits some. The table includes around 21,000 clones, approximately 82% detected once. The study, taken as a whole, reports: Viral resistance, ART adherence and therapy changes all lacked available data.

Losses at the gene ends were 6 bases for V and 0 bases for J; bases not matched to a gene: 3. Looked up from germline, CDR1 is MNHNS and CDR2 is SASEGT. This CDR3 contains 14 residues. Note on this clone: Its specificity is unknown.

Sequenced here: unsorted PBMCs, sampled 0.2 years after starting antiretroviral therapy. The TCR was taken from a woman in her twenties or thirties with HIV. The V and J genes are TRBV6-1 and TRBJ2-3, with 7 positions matching TRBD2. The CDR3 spells CASSSGESTDTQYF. In DNA, the CDR3 is TGTGCCAGCAGCAGCGGGGAGAGCACAGATACGCAGTATTTT.